The clone carrying this TCR beta chain was counted once. Its antigen remains unidentified. One end of the junction is discordant with germline, which a read error may explain. These data come from a study of tumor-infiltrating lymphocytes in primary liver carcinoma. The overall study: Patients were men and women aged 30 to 69 years.

With a constant-region primer, TCR beta cDNA was made from about 0.5 ug of total RNA. Sequencing libraries for TCR beta derived from three nested multiplex PCR rounds that used slightly modified ARM-PCR. The first two PCR rounds used TRBV1-TRBV30 primers with a Cbeta primer, 9 to 10 cycles each. TCRdb redid the calling of the multiplex PCR reads with MiXCR, one entry per CDR3 protein. This sample has nearly 50,000 distinct CDR3 sequences, with about 80% found just once. In germline, CDR1 is SGHDN, CDR2 FVKESK. This CDR3 has 12 amino acids. General study results and limits: No more than about 8-24% of top clones could be seen in all five tumor regions. Relative to blood, tumors carried a significantly larger fraction of the repertoire in their top 250 clones (p = 0.039).

From about 20-30 mg of unsorted bulk tissue, DNA and RNA were co-extracted together. For each tumor, five separate regions were sampled. The chain joins TRBV14 to TRBJ2-1, with D unclear. The sequenced sample was liver tumor tissue from sampling region 3. Regarding subset: tumor region T3, left-lateral pole. This receptor was obtained from a man between 40 and 49 years old with primary liver carcinoma and hepatitis B virus infection. CDR3 nucleotides: TGCGCCAGCAGCCGGTTCTACAATGAGGAGTTCTTC. It specifies CASSRFYNEEFF.